Each of the 4 T cell receptor beta chains below was sequenced from the same sample in a study of response to subunit inactivated influenza vaccine. TCRdb fed the RT-PCR reads into MiXCR, producing one record per CDR3 protein. This table has about 620,000 distinct CDR3 sequences, about 11% appearing once. The sample was also reused in another study, on T cells expressing NK-cell markers. That paper notes: Scientists made TCR beta cDNA using 5'RACE template switching with UMIs.

Sequencing used PBMCs from blood, obtained on the day of vaccination. All receptors come from a man aged 50 to 60 who received an inactivated influenza vaccine.

In its sample, this clonotype was seen a few times. A read error may produce the germline difference seen at one junction end. This chain links TRBV12-3 or TRBV12-4 with TRBJ2-7, with 8 bases fitting TRBD2. The CDR3 has 14 residues. CDR3 residues: CASRLAGPNYEQYF. In DNA, the CDR3 is TGTGCCAGCAGATTAGCGGGACCTAACTACGAGCAGTACTTC.

V usage is TRBV5-1 and J usage is TRBJ2-7, with a tentative D call TRBD2 (5 bases). With 3 bases removed from V and 5 bases from J, the gap between germline ends came to 12 bases. CDR1 SGHRS and CDR2 YFSETQ come from the germline V gene. There are 13 residues in the CDR3. As DNA, the CDR3 is TGCGCCAGCAGCTCTTCCTCCGGGGACGAGCAGTACTTC. Its translation: CASSSSSGDEQYF.

This clonotype has only a few counts. This chain connects TRBV7-2 to TRBJ2-7, with D unresolved. The CDR3 spans 12 residues. The germline V gene encodes CDR1 SGHTA and CDR2 FQGNSA. V lost 6 bases and J 3 bases, leaving 9 bases between the germline ends. The chain's CDR3 is CASRLQSYEQYF. DNA of the CDR3: TGTGCCAGCAGATTACAGAGCTACGAGCAGTACTTC.

This clonotype was observed a handful of times. The rearrangement joins TRBV19 to TRBJ2-1; 8 bases are shared with TRBD1. Germline-derived CDR1 and CDR2 are LNHDA and SQIVND (reference sequence). V shed 6 bases, J shed 4 bases, and the junction held 5 bases outside the gene matches. This CDR3 comprises 14 residues. CDR3 loop: CASREDRAYNEQFF. The CDR3 DNA reads as TGTGCCAGTAGAGAGGACAGGGCTTACAATGAGCAGTTCTTC.